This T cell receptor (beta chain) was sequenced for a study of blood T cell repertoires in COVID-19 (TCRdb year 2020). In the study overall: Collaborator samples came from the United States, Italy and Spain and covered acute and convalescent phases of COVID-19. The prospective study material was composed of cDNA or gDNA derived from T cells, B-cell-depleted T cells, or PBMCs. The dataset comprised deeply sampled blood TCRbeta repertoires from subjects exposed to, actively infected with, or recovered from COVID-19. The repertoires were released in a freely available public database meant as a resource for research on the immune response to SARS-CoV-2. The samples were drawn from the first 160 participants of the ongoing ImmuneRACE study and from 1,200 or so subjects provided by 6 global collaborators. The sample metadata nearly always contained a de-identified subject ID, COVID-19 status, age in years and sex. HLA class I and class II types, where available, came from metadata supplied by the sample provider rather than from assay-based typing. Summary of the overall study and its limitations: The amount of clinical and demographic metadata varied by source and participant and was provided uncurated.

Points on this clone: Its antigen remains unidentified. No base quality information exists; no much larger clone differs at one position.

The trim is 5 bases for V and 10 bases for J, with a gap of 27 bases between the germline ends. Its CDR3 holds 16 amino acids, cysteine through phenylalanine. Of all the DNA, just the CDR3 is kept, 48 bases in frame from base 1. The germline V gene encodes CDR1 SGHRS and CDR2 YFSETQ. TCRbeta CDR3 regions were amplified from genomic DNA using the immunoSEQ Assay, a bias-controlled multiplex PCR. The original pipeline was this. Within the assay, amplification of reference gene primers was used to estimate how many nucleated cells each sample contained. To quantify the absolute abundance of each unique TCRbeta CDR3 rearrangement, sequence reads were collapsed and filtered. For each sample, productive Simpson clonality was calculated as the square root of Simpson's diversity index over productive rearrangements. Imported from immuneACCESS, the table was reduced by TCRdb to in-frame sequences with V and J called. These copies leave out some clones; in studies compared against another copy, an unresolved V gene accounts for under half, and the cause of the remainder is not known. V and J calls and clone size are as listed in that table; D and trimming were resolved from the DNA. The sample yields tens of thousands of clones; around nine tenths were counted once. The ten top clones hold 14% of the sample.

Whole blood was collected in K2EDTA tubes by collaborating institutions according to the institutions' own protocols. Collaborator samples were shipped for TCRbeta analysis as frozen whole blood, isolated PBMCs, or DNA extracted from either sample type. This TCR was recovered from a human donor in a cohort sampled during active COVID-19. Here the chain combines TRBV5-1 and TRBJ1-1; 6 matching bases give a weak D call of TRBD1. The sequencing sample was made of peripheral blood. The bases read TGCGCCAGCAGATGGTCCGGGGGGCGTAGGGTATTGGGAGCTTTCTTT. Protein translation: CASRWSGGRRVLGAFF.